The 28 T cell receptor beta chains below all came from one sample that was sequenced in a study of cytotoxic CD8 clonotypes in ibrutinib-treated CLL (dated by TCRdb to the early 2020s). The time point label corresponds to: around 25 months on ibrutinib. Libraries were constructed by the immunoSEQ multiplex PCR assay. As stored in TCRdb, this immuneACCESS dataset retains in-frame rearrangements with V and J assigned. A fraction of the clones does not appear; measured against another copy, unresolved V genes explain less than half of the discrepancy, and the remainder lacks a known reason. The sample profile shows 150,000 to 200,000 clones; about 72% of them were found once. The ten largest clones capture roughly 13% of the sample. The sequencing used PBMCs, collected after 24 months of ibrutinib treatment. Source of these receptors: a human donor with chronic lymphocytic leukemia.

The rearrangement uses TRBV5-1 and TRBJ2-1; D uncertain. Germline CDR1 and CDR2: SGHRS and YFSETQ. CDR3 length: 13 amino acids. V gave up 0 bases and J gave up 5 bases, with 6 bases separating them. CDR3 sequence: CASSLDWNNEQFF. The CDR3 DNA sequence: TGCGCCAGCAGCTTGGATTGGAACAATGAGCAGTTCTTC. Drawing the rest from reference TRBV5-1 and TRBJ2-1, the complete variable domain is KAGVTQTPRYLIKTRGQQVTLSCSPISGHRSVSWYQQTPGQGLQFLFEYFSETQRNKGNFPGRFSGRQFSNSRSEMNVSTLELGDSALYLCASSLDWNNEQFFGPGTRLTVL.

The chain employs TRBV28 and TRBJ2-5; the D is unclear. The CDR3 extends over 16 amino acids. The germline gives CDR1 MDHEN, CDR2 SYDVKM. V was clipped by 1 base and J by 3 bases, with 15 bases between them. The chain's CDR3 is CASSLLGPTLEETQYF. CDR3 DNA sequence: TGTGCCAGCAGTTTATTGGGCCCGACGTTGGAAGAGACCCAGTACTTC.

This clone was counted between two and nine times. The gene calls are TRBV27 and TRBJ2-1, with unresolved D. The germline gives CDR1 MNHEY, CDR2 SMNVEV (reference sequence). The CDR3 consists of 12 residues. Trimming shortened V by 2 bases and J by 7 bases, and 6 bases separated the two germline ends. In DNA form, the CDR3 reads TGTGCCAGCAGTTTAGCCGGGAATGAGCAGTTCTTC. It is translated as CASSLAGNEQFF.

This clone was counted only a few times. The rearrangement uses TRBV6-5 and TRBJ2-4, with no clear D. The CDR3 runs to 13 residues. V was clipped by 5 bases and J by 1 base, with 6 bases between them. The germline CDR1 and CDR2 sequences are MNHEY and SVGAGI. The CDR3 protein is CASSNDAKNIQYF. The DNA of the CDR3 is TGTGCCAGCAGTAACGATGCCAAAAACATTCAGTACTTC.

This chain uses TRBV29-1 with TRBJ2-5; no clear D gene. With 4 bases removed from V and 7 bases from J, the gap between germline ends came to 10 bases. This CDR3 is 11 amino acids long. Germline V gives CDR1 SQVTM, CDR2 ANQGSEA. This chain's CDR3 is CSVVDPGTQYF. The CDR3 nucleotides read TGCAGCGTTGTCGACCCGGGGACCCAGTACTTC.

The chain uses TRBV27 and TRBJ2-1, with a possible D match to TRBD2 (5 bases). The length of the CDR3 is 14 residues. Trimming shortened V by 7 bases and J by 0 bases, and 10 bases separated the two germline ends. Germline V lookup: CDR1 MNHEY, CDR2 SMNVEV (reference sequence). The CDR3 nucleotides read TGTGCCAGCACTCGGGGAAGCTCCTACAATGAGCAGTTCTTC. Protein sequence: CASTRGSSYNEQFF.

This clone came up a few times. This rearrangement joins TRBV28 to TRBJ2-3; D gene unclear. V was trimmed by 7 bases and J by 3 bases, leaving 8 bases between them. Germline V lookup: CDR1 MDHEN, CDR2 SYDVKM. CDR3 size: 12 residues. DNA of the CDR3: TGTGCCAGCACGGCTAGAACAGATACGCAGTATTTT. Protein sequence: CASTARTDTQYF.

The CDR3 here is CASASRNTEAFF. The DNA for the CDR3 is TGCGCCAGCGCCTCCCGGAACACTGAAGCTTTCTTT. The J gene is TRBJ1-1, the V gene TRBV4-3; no firm D call. Germline-derived CDR1 and CDR2 are LGHNA and YSLEER. The CDR3 covers 12 residues. Between the trimmed V and J ends, which lost 8 bases and 1 base, there was a span of 8 bases.

The V gene is TRBV4-3, the J gene TRBJ1-2; TRBD1 agrees at 10 bases. The germline CDR1 and CDR2 sequences are LGHNA and YSLEER. CDR3 length: 16 residues. The ends lost 4 bases at V and 4 bases at J; junction bases unmatched: 9. CDR3 bases: TGCGCCAGCAGCCTGGACAGGGGGGGGCATAGCTATGGCTACACCTTC. As protein: CASSLDRGGHSYGYTF.

V gene TRBV6-6 combines with J gene TRBJ1-1; no reliable D call. Germline V CDR1 and CDR2: MNHNY, SVGAGI (reference sequence). The CDR3 consists of 12 residues. V lost 5 bases, J lost 3 bases, and 7 bases lay in between. The CDR3 DNA reads as TGTGCCAGCAGTACTCCATACACTGAAGCTTTCTTT. Its translation is CASSTPYTEAFF.

This chain connects TRBV7-9 to TRBJ2-1; D ambiguous. Trimming removed 1 base from V and 2 bases from J, with 6 bases in between. This CDR3 spans 14 amino acids. CDR1 SEHNR and CDR2 FQNEAQ come from the germline V gene (reference sequence). The CDR3 DNA reads as TGTGCCAGCAGCTTAGATCAAACCTACAATGAGCAGTTCTTC. It codes for CASSLDQTYNEQFF.

The genes are TRBV28 and TRBJ1-4; D call uncertain. The CDR3 totals 15 residues. Per germline, CDR1 MDHEN and CDR2 SYDVKM. Deletions cut 6 bases from V and 3 bases from J, with 14 bases between. The CDR3 nucleotides read TGTGCCAGCAGCCCTCGGGGTGCAGCTAATGAAAAACTGTTTTTT. This translates into CASSPRGAANEKLFF.

This chain links TRBV27 with TRBJ1-2; 12 nucleotides match TRBD1. This CDR3 contains 17 residues. The V gene end was trimmed by 5 bases and the J gene end by 2 bases; junction bases not matched to a gene: 9. Germline-derived CDR1 and CDR2 are MNHEY and SMNVEV (reference sequence). The CDR3 DNA reads as TGTGCCAGCAGTCCGGGGACAGGGGGCAGAATGAACTATGGCTACACCTTC. It encodes CASSPGTGGRMNYGYTF.

This chain connects TRBV5-1 to TRBJ2-7; TRBD1 agrees at 9 bases. This CDR3 contains 16 residues. Germline values: CDR1 SGHRS, CDR2 YFSETQ. J lost 2 bases, V lost 0 bases, and 6 bases had no gene match. CDR3 in DNA: TGCGCCAGCAGCTTGGGTCGGGACAGGGTGACCTACGAGCAGTACTTC. This gives the protein CASSLGRDRVTYEQYF.

The J gene is TRBJ1-1, the V gene TRBV4-1, with D uncertain. Germline V gives CDR1 MGHRA, CDR2 YSYEKL. The CDR3 has 15 residues. Trimming left V 3 bases short and J 0 bases short, with 11 bases between. CDR3 sequence reads: CASSQAEAVNTEAFF. CDR3 nucleotides: TGCGCCAGCAGCCAGGCGGAGGCTGTGAACACTGAAGCTTTCTTT.

The V call is TRBV27, the J call TRBJ2-7, with TRBD1 matching 7 bases. The CDR3 runs 14 residues. With 2 bases clipped from V and 3 bases from J, the junction kept 4 bases outside the gene matches. Germline CDR1 and CDR2: MNHEY and SMNVEV (reference sequence). The CDR3 DNA is TGTGCCAGCAGTTTAAGGGGGCGCAACTACGAGCAGTACTTC. Translated, it gives CASSLRGRNYEQYF.

This clone was seen a handful of times. The chain carries TRBV28 and TRBJ1-2, with 9 bases lining up with TRBD1. Germline CDR1 MDHEN, CDR2 SYDVKM. Trimming at V came to 5 bases and at J to 6 bases, leaving 10 bases not matched to a gene. The CDR3 has 15 residues. The CDR3 DNA follows: TGTGCCAGCAGTAACCCTGGGGACAGGGAAAATGGCTACACCTTC. It translates to CASSNPGDRENGYTF.

The chain combines TRBV9 with TRBJ1-2; TRBD1 might be the D (5 bases). The germline gives CDR1 SGDLS, CDR2 YYNGEE. The CDR3 is 14 residues long. The ends were cut back, 0 bases at V and 4 bases at J, with 10 bases in the middle. The chain's CDR3 is CASSVGGEVYGYTF. CDR3 bases: TGTGCCAGCAGCGTAGGAGGGGAGGTCTATGGCTACACCTTC.

This clone was picked up a small number of times. This rearrangement joins TRBV27 to TRBJ2-4, with 7 positions matching TRBD1. Germline loops: CDR1 MNHEY, CDR2 SMNVEV (reference sequence). CDR3 length: 15 amino acids. V gave up 5 bases and J gave up 2 bases; unmatched junction bases: 6. The CDR3 region has the DNA TGTGCCAGCAGTACAGGGGCCGGGTCCAAAAACATTCAGTACTTC. Translation: CASSTGAGSKNIQYF.

This clone was found once. The chain couples TRBV2 to TRBJ2-7; TRBD1 might be the D (6 bases). Germline V lookup: CDR1 SNHLY, CDR2 FYNNEI. The CDR3 length is 12 residues. Deletions cut 6 bases from V and 5 bases from J, with 11 bases between. The CDR3: CASREQGDEQYF. The CDR3 DNA follows: TGTGCCAGCAGGGAACAGGGAGACGAGCAGTACTTC. Complete variable domain (other parts from reference TRBV2 and TRBJ2-7): EPEVTQTPSHQVTQMGQEVILRCVPISNHLYFYWYRQILGQKVEFLVSFYNNEISEKSEIFDDQFSVERPDGSNFTLKIRSTKLEDSAMYFCASREQGDEQYFGPGTRLTVT.

This sequence joins TRBV4-3 and TRBJ2-7; 7 nucleotides agree with TRBD1. CDR3 length: 16 residues. Trimming took 1 base from V and 0 from J; bases not matched to a gene: 6. Germline V lookup: CDR1 LGHNA, CDR2 YSLEER. CDR3 loop: CASSQARDSSSYEQYF. The CDR3 region has the DNA TGCGCCAGCAGCCAAGCCAGGGACAGCAGCTCCTACGAGCAGTACTTC.

The chain joins TRBV28 to TRBJ2-1; unclear D gene. Germline values: CDR1 MDHEN, CDR2 SYDVKM. Trimming took 6 bases from V and 0 from J, leaving 3 bases between them. The CDR3 covers 12 residues. The DNA of the CDR3 is TGTGCCAGCAGCTACTCCTACAATGAGCAGTTCTTC. Its translation is CASSYSYNEQFF. Supplemented by reference TRBV28 and TRBJ2-1, the full variable domain reads DVKVTQSSRYLVKRTGEKVFLECVQDMDHENMFWYRQDPGLGLRLIYFSYDVKMKEKGDIPEGYSVSREKKERFSLILESASTNQTSMYLCASSYSYNEQFFGPGTRLTVL.

The CDR3 reads CATFLSGANVLTF. CDR3 in DNA: TGCGCCACCTTCCTCTCTGGGGCCAACGTCCTGACTTTC. J is TRBJ2-6 and V is TRBV23-1; D not certain. TRBV23-1 is recorded as an ORF, its role being uncertain. Trimming stripped 10 bases from V and 0 bases from J, with 7 bases between. The CDR3 length is 13 residues.

The chain recombines TRBV5-1 with TRBJ2-1; TRBD1 aligns across 7 bases. The V gene's germline CDR1 is SGHRS and CDR2 YFSETQ. The CDR3 extends over 16 amino acids. With V trimmed by 0 bases and J by 6 bases, 9 bases remained unmatched. The CDR3 bases are TGCGCCAGCAGCTTGGACAGGGGCGTTTCCAGCAATGAGCAGTTCTTC. This encodes CASSLDRGVSSNEQFF.

The chain has TRBV6-9 and TRBJ2-2; D gene uncertain. The CDR3 spans 14 residues. V lost 11 bases to trimming and J lost 2 bases, with 15 bases between them. The germline V gene encodes CDR1 MNHGY and CDR2 SVAAGI. The CDR3 loop reads CAGGGKGNTGELFF. CDR3 nucleotide sequence: TGTGCCGGCGGTGGTAAGGGAAACACCGGGGAGCTGTTTTTT.

J is TRBJ2-2 and V is TRBV29-1; D is undetermined. Germline loops: CDR1 SQVTM, CDR2 ANQGSEA. The V gene lost 3 bases and the J gene lost 1 base, with 6 bases spanning the gap. There are 13 residues in the CDR3. The CDR3: CSVDRGNTGELFF. The CDR3 nucleotides are TGCAGCGTTGACCGCGGGAACACCGGGGAGCTGTTTTTT.

The V call is TRBV18, the J call TRBJ1-2; no firm D call. Germline V gene sequence: CDR1 KGHSH, CDR2 LQKENI. Trimming pared 3 bases from V and 3 bases from J, leaving 14 bases between. The CDR3 totals 15 residues. DNA for the CDR3: TGTGCCAGCTCACCCAGCCCGGGATCCTACTATGGCTACACCTTC. Amino acids: CASSPSPGSYYGYTF.

The chain couples TRBV5-1 to TRBJ2-5; D gene unclear. CDR3 length: 12 amino acids. Germline CDR1 SGHRS, CDR2 YFSETQ. The ends were cut back, 4 bases at V and 5 bases at J, with 9 bases in the middle. Here the CDR3 reads CASSAHSETQYF. As DNA, the CDR3 is TGCGCCAGCAGCGCTCATTCCGAGACCCAGTACTTC. The entire variable domain, with the rest obtained from reference TRBV5-1 and TRBJ2-5, is as follows: KAGVTQTPRYLIKTRGQQVTLSCSPISGHRSVSWYQQTPGQGLQFLFEYFSETQRNKGNFPGRFSGRQFSNSRSEMNVSTLELGDSALYLCASSAHSETQYFGPGTRLLVL.